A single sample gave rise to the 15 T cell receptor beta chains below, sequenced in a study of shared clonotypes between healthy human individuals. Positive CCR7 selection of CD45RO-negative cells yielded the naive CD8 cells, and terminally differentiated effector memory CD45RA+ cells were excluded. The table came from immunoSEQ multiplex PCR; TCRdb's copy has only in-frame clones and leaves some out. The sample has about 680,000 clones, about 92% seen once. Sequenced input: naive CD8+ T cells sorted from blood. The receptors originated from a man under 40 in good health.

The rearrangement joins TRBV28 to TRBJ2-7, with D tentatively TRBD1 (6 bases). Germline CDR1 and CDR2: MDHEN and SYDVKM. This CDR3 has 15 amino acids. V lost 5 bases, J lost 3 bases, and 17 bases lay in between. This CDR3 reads CASSLGAGVYYEQYF. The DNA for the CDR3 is TGTGCCAGCAGTCTGGGGGCGGGTGTCTACTACGAGCAGTACTTC.

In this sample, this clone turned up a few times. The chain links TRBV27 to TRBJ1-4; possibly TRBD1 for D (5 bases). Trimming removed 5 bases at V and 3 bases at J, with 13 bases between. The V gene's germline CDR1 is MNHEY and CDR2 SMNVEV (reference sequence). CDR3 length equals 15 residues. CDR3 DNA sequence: TGTGCCAGCAGTGCCCTCAGGGAGGCTAATGAAAAACTGTTTTTT. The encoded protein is CASSALREANEKLFF.

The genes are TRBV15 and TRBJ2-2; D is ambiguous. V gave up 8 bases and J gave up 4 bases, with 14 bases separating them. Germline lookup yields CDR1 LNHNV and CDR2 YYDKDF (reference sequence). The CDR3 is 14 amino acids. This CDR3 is CATSPLLVTGELFF. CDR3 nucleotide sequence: TGTGCCACCTCCCCATTACTGGTCACCGGGGAGCTGTTTTTT. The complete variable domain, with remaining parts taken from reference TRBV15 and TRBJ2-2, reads DAMVIQNPRYQVTQFGKPVTLSCSQTLNHNVMYWYQQKSSQAPKLLFHYYDKDFNNEADTPDNFQSRRPNTSFCFLDIRSPGLGDTAMYLCATSPLLVTGELFFGEGSRLTVL.

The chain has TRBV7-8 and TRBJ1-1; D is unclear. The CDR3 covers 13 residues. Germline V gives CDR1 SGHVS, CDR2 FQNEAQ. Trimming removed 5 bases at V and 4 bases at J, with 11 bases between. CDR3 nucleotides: TGTGCCAGCAGCCAAGTAGGAGGCACTGAAGCTTTCTTT. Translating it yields CASSQVGGTEAFF. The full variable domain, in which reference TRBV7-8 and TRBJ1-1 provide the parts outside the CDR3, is GAGVSQSPRYKVAKRGQDVALRCDPISGHVSLFWYQQALGQGPEFLTYFQNEAQLDKSGLPSDRFFAERPEGSVSTLKIQRTQQEDSAVYLCASSQVGGTEAFFGQGTRLTVV.

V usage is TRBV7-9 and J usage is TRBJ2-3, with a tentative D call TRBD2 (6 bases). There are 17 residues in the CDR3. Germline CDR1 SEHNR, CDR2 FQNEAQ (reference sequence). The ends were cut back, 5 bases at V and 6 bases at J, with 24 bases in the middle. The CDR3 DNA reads TGTGCCAGCAGCGAAGGTGGCCGGGGGTCCCCATATGATACGCAGTATTTT. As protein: CASSEGGRGSPYDTQYF.

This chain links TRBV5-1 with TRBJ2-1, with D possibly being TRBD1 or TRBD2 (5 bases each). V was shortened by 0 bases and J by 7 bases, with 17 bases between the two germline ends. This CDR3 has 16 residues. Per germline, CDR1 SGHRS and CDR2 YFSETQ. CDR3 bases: TGCGCCAGCAGCTTGGCCGGGACGCCTCGCAGGAATGAGCAGTTCTTC. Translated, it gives CASSLAGTPRRNEQFF. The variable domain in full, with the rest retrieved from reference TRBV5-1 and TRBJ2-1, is KAGVTQTPRYLIKTRGQQVTLSCSPISGHRSVSWYQQTPGQGLQFLFEYFSETQRNKGNFPGRFSGRQFSNSRSEMNVSTLELGDSALYLCASSLAGTPRRNEQFFGPGTRLTVL.

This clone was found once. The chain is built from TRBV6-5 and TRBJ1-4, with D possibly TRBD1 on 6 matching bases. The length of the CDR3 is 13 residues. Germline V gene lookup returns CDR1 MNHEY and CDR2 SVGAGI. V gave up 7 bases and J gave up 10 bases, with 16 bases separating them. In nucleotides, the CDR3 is TGTGCCAGCACCTCCGGGGGGCTTGGAAAACTGTTTTTT. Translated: CASTSGGLGKLFF.

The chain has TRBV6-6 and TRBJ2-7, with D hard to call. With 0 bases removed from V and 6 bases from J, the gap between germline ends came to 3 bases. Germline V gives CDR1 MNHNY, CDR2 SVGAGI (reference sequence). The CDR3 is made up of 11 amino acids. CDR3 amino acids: CASSYSVEQYF. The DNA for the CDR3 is TGTGCCAGCAGTTACTCGGTCGAGCAGTACTTC.

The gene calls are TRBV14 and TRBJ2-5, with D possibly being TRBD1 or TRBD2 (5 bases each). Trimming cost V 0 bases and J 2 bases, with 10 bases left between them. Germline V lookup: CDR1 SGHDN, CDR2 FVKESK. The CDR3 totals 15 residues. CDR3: CASSQDRGPQETQYF. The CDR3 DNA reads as TGTGCCAGCAGCCAAGATAGGGGACCTCAAGAGACCCAGTACTTC.

DNA of the CDR3: TGTGCCAGCAGCCAATCGAGGTCAGATACGCAGTATTTT. Translation: CASSQSRSDTQYF. V usage is TRBV16 and J usage is TRBJ2-3; D is undetermined. Germline V gene lookup returns CDR1 KGHSY and CDR2 FQNENV. Trimming removed 0 bases at V and 4 bases at J, with 5 bases between. The CDR3 covers 13 residues.

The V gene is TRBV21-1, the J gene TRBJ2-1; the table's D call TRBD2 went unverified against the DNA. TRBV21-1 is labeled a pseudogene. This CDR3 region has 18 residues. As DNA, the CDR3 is TGTGCCAGCCTTTTTTGTCAGAGGAGCGCGGGAGGGAACAATGAGCAGTTCTTC. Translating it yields CASLFCQRSAGGNNEQFF.

As DNA, the CDR3 is TGTGCCAGCAGCTTACAGGGGTCCCACGAGCAGTACTTC. Residues: CASSLQGSHEQYF. The chain couples TRBV7-9 to TRBJ2-7, with D tentatively TRBD1 (6 bases). Trimming removed 2 bases from V and 5 bases from J, with 10 bases in between. This CDR3 spans 13 amino acids. Looked up from germline, CDR1 is SEHNR and CDR2 is FQNEAQ (reference sequence).

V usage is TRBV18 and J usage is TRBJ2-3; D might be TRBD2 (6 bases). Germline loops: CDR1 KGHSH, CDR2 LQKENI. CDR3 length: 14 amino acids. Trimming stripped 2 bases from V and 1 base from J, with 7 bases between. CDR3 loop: CASSPSGGTDTQYF. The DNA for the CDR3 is TGTGCCAGCTCACCATCGGGGGGCACAGATACGCAGTATTTT.

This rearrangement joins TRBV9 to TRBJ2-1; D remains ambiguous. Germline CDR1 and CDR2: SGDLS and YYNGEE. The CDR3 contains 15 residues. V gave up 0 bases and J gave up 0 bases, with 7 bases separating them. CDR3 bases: TGTGCCAGCAGCGTAGTGGACGTCTCCTACAATGAGCAGTTCTTC. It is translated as CASSVVDVSYNEQFF.

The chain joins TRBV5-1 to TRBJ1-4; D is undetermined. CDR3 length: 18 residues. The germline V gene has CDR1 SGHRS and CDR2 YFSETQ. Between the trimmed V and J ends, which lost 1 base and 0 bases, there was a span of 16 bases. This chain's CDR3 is CASSLYGYETTTNEKLFF. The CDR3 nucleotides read TGCGCCAGCAGCTTGTATGGTTACGAAACGACAACTAATGAAAAACTGTTTTTT.